This entry lists 23 T cell receptor beta chains sequenced from one sample in a study of CD8 T cells in ankylosing spondylitis. TCRdb itself ran the 5' RACE reads through MiXCR, one entry per CDR3 protein. The repertoire holds 7,500 to 10,000 distinct CDR3 sequences, with 6% as singletons. The sample was blood, either unsorted or a sorted T cell fraction (not recorded which). The source of these receptors is a female donor with ankylosing spondylitis or in good health (not recorded which).

This clonotype occurred many times. V and J are TRBV9 and TRBJ2-7; TRBD2 agrees at 14 bases. Germline loops: CDR1 SGDLS, CDR2 YYNGEE. V shed 3 bases and J 0 bases; nucleotides not matched to a gene: 5. The CDR3 has 17 amino acids. The CDR3, as DNA: TGTGCCAGCAGCGCGGGACTAGCGGGAGTTAGCTCCTACGAGCAGTACTTC. Protein: CASSAGLAGVSSYEQYF.

This chain connects TRBV9 to TRBJ2-3; the D gene is possibly TRBD1 (6 bases). Trimming left V 2 bases short and J 4 bases short, with 14 bases between. The CDR3 sequence is 15 residues long. Germline V gene lookup returns CDR1 SGDLS and CDR2 YYNGEE. The CDR3 protein is CASSVLRGSPDTQYF. The CDR3 DNA reads as TGTGCCAGCAGCGTTTTGAGGGGGTCACCAGATACGCAGTATTTT.

V usage is TRBV9 and J usage is TRBJ2-1; 12 positions agree with TRBD2. Germline V CDR1 and CDR2: SGDLS, YYNGEE. The CDR3 is 15 residues long. Trimming cost V 0 bases and J 10 bases; bases outside gene matches: 5. CDR3 amino acids: CASSVALAGGGEQFF. The CDR3 DNA reads as TGTGCCAGCAGCGTAGCACTAGCGGGAGGAGGAGAGCAGTTCTTC.

Many counts were recorded for this clonotype. The rearrangement joins TRBV9 to TRBJ2-5; D gene uncertain. Germline V lookup: CDR1 SGDLS, CDR2 YYNGEE. The V end was cut by 0 bases, the J end by 3 bases, with 9 bases between. The CDR3 is 14 amino acids. CDR3 protein: CASSVENDEETQYF. The CDR3 DNA is TGTGCCAGCAGCGTAGAGAACGACGAAGAGACCCAGTACTTC.

V is TRBV9 and J is TRBJ2-7, with TRBD2 as a possible D gene (8 bases). The ends were cut back, 4 bases at V and 2 bases at J, with 13 bases in the middle. The CDR3 consists of 14 residues. From germline, CDR1 is SGDLS and CDR2 YYNGEE. CDR3 in DNA: TGTGCCAGCAGCCCAGGGGGACTAGCCTACGAGCAGTACTTC. Translated, it gives CASSPGGLAYEQYF.

Ten or more counts support this clonotype. The V and J genes are TRBV9 and TRBJ2-7; D call uncertain. This CDR3 comprises 12 residues. Germline V CDR1 and CDR2: SGDLS, YYNGEE. Trimming took 3 bases from V and 3 from J, leaving 7 bases between them. The CDR3 bases are TGTGCCAGCAGCGGGGATAACTACGAGCAGTACTTC. As protein: CASSGDNYEQYF.

The rearrangement joins TRBV9 to TRBJ2-1; 13 bases fit TRBD2. Germline V gene sequence: CDR1 SGDLS, CDR2 YYNGEE. J lost 5 bases, V lost 3 bases, and 5 bases had no gene match. The CDR3 is 16 amino acids. CDR3 DNA: TGTGCCAGCAGCGGCCGGACTAGCGGGGGTAACAATGAGCAGTTCTTC. This codes for CASSGRTSGGNNEQFF.

This clonotype was seen repeatedly, ten times or more. The rearrangement joins TRBV9 to TRBJ1-5, with TRBD1 matching 8 bases. The germline gives CDR1 SGDLS, CDR2 YYNGEE. V shed 4 bases and J 4 bases; nucleotides not matched to a gene: 7. The CDR3 has 15 residues. The CDR3 protein is CASSPGTGQNQPQHF. CDR3 coding DNA: TGTGCCAGCAGCCCGGGGACAGGACAAAATCAGCCCCAGCATTTT.

This clonotype has ten or more counts. The rearrangement links TRBV9 to TRBJ2-2; 12 positions match TRBD2. Germline CDR1 is SGDLS and CDR2 is YYNGEE. Trimming took 2 bases from V and 4 from J; bases not matched to a gene: 3. The CDR3 covers 16 residues. The CDR3 nucleotides read TGTGCCAGCAGCGTTGGGACTAGCGGGCCCACCGGGGAGCTGTTTTTT. It encodes CASSVGTSGPTGELFF. Combining the CDR3 with reference TRBV9 and TRBJ2-2 gives the whole variable domain DSGVTQTPKHLITATGQRVTLRCSPRSGDLSVYWYQQSLDQGLQFLIQYYNGEERAKGNILERFSAQQFPDLHSELNLSSLELGDSALYFCASSVGTSGPTGELFFGEGSRLTVL.

This clonotype was seen ten or more times. This sequence joins TRBV9 and TRBJ2-2, with 13 bases matching TRBD2. CDR3 size: 16 residues. In germline, CDR1 is SGDLS, CDR2 YYNGEE. With V trimmed by 4 bases and J by 6 bases, 6 bases remained unmatched. The DNA for the CDR3 is TGTGCCAGCAGCATCCGGACTAGCGGGAGAGCCGGGGAGCTGTTTTTT. Residues: CASSIRTSGRAGELFF.

This clonotype was seen many times. V usage is TRBV9 and J usage is TRBJ2-7, with D possibly being TRBD1 (6 bases). V was pared by 3 bases and J by 3 bases, with 7 bases between. Germline values: CDR1 SGDLS, CDR2 YYNGEE. The CDR3 totals 12 residues. The CDR3 nucleotides are TGTGCCAGCAGCGGGACAGACTACGAGCAGTACTTC. This translates into CASSGTDYEQYF.

This clonotype has at least ten counts. The chain carries TRBV9 and TRBJ2-1; 16 bases agree with TRBD2. Germline V gene sequence: CDR1 SGDLS, CDR2 YYNGEE. The J segment lost 6 bases and the V segment lost 7 bases, leaving 10 bases of the junction unmatched. This CDR3 is 17 amino acids long. CDR3 coding DNA: TGTGCCAGCCACCCGGGACTAGCGGGGGGGCGTTCCAATGAGCAGTTCTTC. Amino acid sequence: CASHPGLAGGRSNEQFF.

This clonotype has ten or more counts. This chain links TRBV9 with TRBJ2-7, with 9 nucleotides matching TRBD1. Germline lookup yields CDR1 SGDLS and CDR2 YYNGEE. This CDR3 contains 14 residues. The J segment lost 5 bases and the V segment lost 3 bases, leaving 6 bases of the junction unmatched. CDR3 bases: TGTGCCAGCAGCGCCGGGACAGGGCTTCACGAGCAGTACTTC. This gives the protein CASSAGTGLHEQYF.

This clonotype is labeled medium-sized. This chain connects TRBV9 to TRBJ1-2; 7 bases are shared with TRBD1. V lost 3 bases, J lost 4 bases, and 6 bases stayed unmatched. Germline CDR1 reads SGDLS; CDR2 reads YYNGEE. The CDR3 runs 14 residues. CDR3 nucleotides: TGTGCCAGCAGCGCCCGACAGGGTCCCTATGGCTACACCTTC. Protein: CASSARQGPYGYTF.

This clonotype was recorded at least ten times. The chain joins TRBV9 to TRBJ2-7, with D possibly being TRBD2 (5 bases). This CDR3 is built from 14 residues. Germline V gene lookup returns CDR1 SGDLS and CDR2 YYNGEE. V was pared by 3 bases and J by 5 bases, with 15 bases between. CDR3 DNA: TGTGCCAGCAGCGCCCGACTAAACCCCAACGAGCAGTACTTC. Translation: CASSARLNPNEQYF.

This clonotype counts as medium-sized. The chain is built from TRBV9 and TRBJ2-1, with D maybe TRBD2 (5 bases). The CDR3 extends over 12 amino acids. Trimming removed 0 bases from V and 10 bases from J, with 8 bases in between. Germline V gives CDR1 SGDLS, CDR2 YYNGEE. The CDR3 DNA reads TGTGCCAGCAGCGTAGGAGCTAGCGAGCAGTTCTTC. This translates into CASSVGASEQFF.

This clonotype was counted ten times or more. V gene TRBV9 combines with J gene TRBJ2-1; 12 bases are a match to TRBD2. The germline V gene has CDR1 SGDLS and CDR2 YYNGEE. After removal of 2 bases from V and 6 bases from J, the junction contained 6 bases not matched to a gene. CDR3 length: 16 amino acids. The CDR3 here is CASSVRLAGAGNEQFF. The DNA of the CDR3 is TGTGCCAGCAGCGTCAGACTAGCGGGGGCCGGCAATGAGCAGTTCTTC.

CDR3 DNA sequence: TGTGCCAGCAGCAAAATAAAAGCTGAGACCCAGTACTTC. This codes for CASSKIKAETQYF. The chain is built from TRBV21-1 and TRBJ2-5. TRBV21-1 is given as a pseudogene. The CDR3 loop spans 13 amino acids.

This clonotype was picked up many times. The gene calls are TRBV9 and TRBJ2-7; 9 nucleotides agree with TRBD2. The CDR3 is made up of 14 amino acids. CDR1 and CDR2 (germline): SGDLS, YYNGEE. The junction had 4 bases not matched to a gene; V was cut back by 0 bases and J by 6 bases. The CDR3, as DNA: TGTGCCAGCAGCGTAGTAGCGGGAGCGGTCGAGCAGTACTTC. This encodes CASSVVAGAVEQYF.

This clonotype has ten or more counts. The chain has TRBV9 and TRBJ2-2; no clear D. Germline V gene lookup returns CDR1 SGDLS and CDR2 YYNGEE. The CDR3 covers 12 residues. Trimming took off 4 bases at V and 5 bases at J, with 6 bases between the two ends. The CDR3, as DNA: TGTGCCAGCAGCATAAGGACCGGGGAGCTGTTTTTT. It yields the protein CASSIRTGELFF.

This clonotype came up many times. This rearrangement joins TRBV9 to TRBJ2-3; 7 nucleotides agree with TRBD2. The V gene's germline CDR1 is SGDLS and CDR2 YYNGEE. This CDR3 contains 15 residues. Germline trimming cut 2 bases from V and 6 bases from J; bases unmatched to any gene: 9. Written as DNA, the CDR3 is TGTGCCAGCAGCGTGAGCGGGGCTGAGGGGGATACGCAGTATTTT. It encodes CASSVSGAEGDTQYF. Looking up the rest from reference TRBV9 and TRBJ2-3 gives the full variable domain: DSGVTQTPKHLITATGQRVTLRCSPRSGDLSVYWYQQSLDQGLQFLIQYYNGEERAKGNILERFSAQQFPDLHSELNLSSLELGDSALYFCASSVSGAEGDTQYFGPGTRLTVL.

This chain links TRBV9 with TRBJ2-1, with 10 bases aligning to TRBD2. The V gene end was trimmed by 4 bases and the J gene end by 4 bases; junction bases not matched to a gene: 8. This CDR3 contains 16 residues. Looked up from germline, CDR1 is SGDLS and CDR2 is YYNGEE. In nucleotides, the CDR3 is TGTGCCAGCAGCTCTCAGACTAGCGGGTCTTACAATGAGCAGTTCTTC. Its protein is CASSSQTSGSYNEQFF.

This clonotype is labeled medium-sized. The CDR3 here is CASSVGALSSYGYTF. The CDR3 nucleotides are TGTGCCAGCAGCGTAGGGGCCTTATCCTCCTATGGCTACACCTTC. This sequence joins TRBV9 and TRBJ1-2, with D uncertain. Trimming removed 0 bases at V and 4 bases at J, with 13 bases between. Germline-derived CDR1 and CDR2 are SGDLS and YYNGEE. The CDR3 spans 15 residues. Based on the CDR3 plus reference TRBV9 and TRBJ1-2, the full variable domain is DSGVTQTPKHLITATGQRVTLRCSPRSGDLSVYWYQQSLDQGLQFLIQYYNGEERAKGNILERFSAQQFPDLHSELNLSSLELGDSALYFCASSVGALSSYGYTFGSGTRLTVV.